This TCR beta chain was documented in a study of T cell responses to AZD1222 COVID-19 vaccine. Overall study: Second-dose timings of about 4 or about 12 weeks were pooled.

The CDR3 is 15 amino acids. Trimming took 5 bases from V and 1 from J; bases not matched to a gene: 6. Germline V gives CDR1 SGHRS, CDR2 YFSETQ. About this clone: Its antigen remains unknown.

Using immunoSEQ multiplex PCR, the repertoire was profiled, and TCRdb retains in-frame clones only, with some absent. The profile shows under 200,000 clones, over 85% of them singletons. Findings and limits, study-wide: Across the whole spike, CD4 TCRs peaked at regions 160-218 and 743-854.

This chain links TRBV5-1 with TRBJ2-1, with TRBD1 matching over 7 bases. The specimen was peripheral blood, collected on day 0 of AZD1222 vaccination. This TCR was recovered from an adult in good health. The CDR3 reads CASSPGTVSYNEQFF. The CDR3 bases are TGCGCCAGCAGTCCCGGGACAGTATCCTACAATGAGCAGTTCTTC.